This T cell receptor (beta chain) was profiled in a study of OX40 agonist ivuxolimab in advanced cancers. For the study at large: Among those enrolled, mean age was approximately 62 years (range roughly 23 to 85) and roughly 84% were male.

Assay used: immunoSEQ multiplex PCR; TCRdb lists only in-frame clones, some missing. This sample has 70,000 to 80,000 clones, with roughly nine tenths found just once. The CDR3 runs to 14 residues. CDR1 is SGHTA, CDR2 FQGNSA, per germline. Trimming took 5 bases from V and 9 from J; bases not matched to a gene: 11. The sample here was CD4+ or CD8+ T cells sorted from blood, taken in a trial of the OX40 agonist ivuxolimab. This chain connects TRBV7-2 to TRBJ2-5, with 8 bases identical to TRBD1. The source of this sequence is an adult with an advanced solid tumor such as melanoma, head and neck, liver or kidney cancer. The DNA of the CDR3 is TGTGCCAGCAGCCCGGGACAGGCCAGCGTGGCCCAGTACTTC. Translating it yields CASSPGQASVAQYF.